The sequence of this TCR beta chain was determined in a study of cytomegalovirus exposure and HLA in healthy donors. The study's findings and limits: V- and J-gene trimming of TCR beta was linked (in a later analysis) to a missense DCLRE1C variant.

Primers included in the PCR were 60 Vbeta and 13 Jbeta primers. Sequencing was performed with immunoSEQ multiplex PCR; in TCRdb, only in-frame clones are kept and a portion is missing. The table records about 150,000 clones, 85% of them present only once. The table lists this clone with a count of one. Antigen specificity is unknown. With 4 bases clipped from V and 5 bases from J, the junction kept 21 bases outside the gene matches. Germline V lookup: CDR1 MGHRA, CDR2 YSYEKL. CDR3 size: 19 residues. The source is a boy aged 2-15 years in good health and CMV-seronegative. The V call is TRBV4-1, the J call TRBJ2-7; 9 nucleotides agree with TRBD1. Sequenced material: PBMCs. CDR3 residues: CASSLLPGQGIFSGNEQYF. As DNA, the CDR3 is TGCGCCAGCAGCCTCTTACCGGGACAGGGAATCTTCTCTGGGAACGAGCAGTACTTC.